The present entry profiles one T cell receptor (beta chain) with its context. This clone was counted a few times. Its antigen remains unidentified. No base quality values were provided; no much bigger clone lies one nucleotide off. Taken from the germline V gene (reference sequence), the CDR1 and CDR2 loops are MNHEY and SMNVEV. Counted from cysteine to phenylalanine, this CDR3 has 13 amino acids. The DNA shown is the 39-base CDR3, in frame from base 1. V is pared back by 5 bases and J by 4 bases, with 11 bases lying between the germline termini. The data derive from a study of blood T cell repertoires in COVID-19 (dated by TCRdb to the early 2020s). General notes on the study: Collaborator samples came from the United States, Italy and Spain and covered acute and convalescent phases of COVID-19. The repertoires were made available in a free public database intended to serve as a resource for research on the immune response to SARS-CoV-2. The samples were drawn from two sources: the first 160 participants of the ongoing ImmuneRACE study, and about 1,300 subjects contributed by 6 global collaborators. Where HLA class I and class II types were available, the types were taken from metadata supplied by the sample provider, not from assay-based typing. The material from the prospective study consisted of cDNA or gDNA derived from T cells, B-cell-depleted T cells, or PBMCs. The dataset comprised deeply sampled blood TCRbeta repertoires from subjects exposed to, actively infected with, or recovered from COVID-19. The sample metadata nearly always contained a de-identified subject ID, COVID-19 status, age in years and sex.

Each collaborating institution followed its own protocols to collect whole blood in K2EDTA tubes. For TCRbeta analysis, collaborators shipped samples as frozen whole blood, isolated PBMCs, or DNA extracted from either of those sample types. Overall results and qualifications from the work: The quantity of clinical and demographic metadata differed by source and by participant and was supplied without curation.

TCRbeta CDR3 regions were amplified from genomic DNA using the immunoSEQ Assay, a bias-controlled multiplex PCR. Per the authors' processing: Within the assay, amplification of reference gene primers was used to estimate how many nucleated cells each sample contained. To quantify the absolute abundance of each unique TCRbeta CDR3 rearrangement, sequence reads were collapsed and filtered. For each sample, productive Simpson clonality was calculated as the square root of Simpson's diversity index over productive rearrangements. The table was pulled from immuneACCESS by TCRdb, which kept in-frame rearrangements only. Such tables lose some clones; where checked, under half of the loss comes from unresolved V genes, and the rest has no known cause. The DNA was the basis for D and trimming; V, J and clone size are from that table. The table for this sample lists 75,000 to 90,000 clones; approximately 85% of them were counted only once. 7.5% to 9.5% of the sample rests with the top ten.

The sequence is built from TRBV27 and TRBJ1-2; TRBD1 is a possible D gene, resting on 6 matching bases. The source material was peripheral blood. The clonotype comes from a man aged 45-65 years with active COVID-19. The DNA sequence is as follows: TGTGCCAGCAGTGAACAGGGCCCCTATGGCTACACCTTC. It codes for CASSEQGPYGYTF.